These 32 T cell receptor beta chains originate from one sample sequenced in a study of vaccination effects on CD4 cells after COVID-19. Before sequencing, viral peptide pools were used by the ViraFEST assay to expand antigen-specific CD4+ T cells. The authors isolated CD4+ T cells after less than eleven days of culture. The study found no prior SARS-CoV-2 infection in the vaccine recipients, who tested negative for nucleocapsid antibodies. Profiled with immunoSEQ multiplex PCR; TCRdb holds only in-frame clones, not every one. Of some 22,000 clones listed, approximately 74% are singletons. These receptors lack a known antigen. The sample was CD4+ T cells from PBMCs cultured with SARS-CoV-2 spike peptides, taken before COVID-19 vaccination. Every receptor here comes from a human donor who received a COVID-19 vaccine.

The chain couples TRBV19 to TRBJ2-2; 7 nucleotides align to TRBD1. The CDR3 runs to 14 residues. Germline lookup yields CDR1 LNHDA and CDR2 SQIVND (reference sequence). J lost 7 bases, V lost 8 bases, and 10 bases had no gene match. CDR3 DNA sequence: TGTGCCAGTTCCGGGACAGCAGGTATCGGGGAGCTGTTTTTT. This translates into CASSGTAGIGELFF. Drawing the rest from reference TRBV19 and TRBJ2-2, the complete variable domain is DGGITQSPKYLFRKEGQNVTLSCEQNLNHDAMYWYRQDPGQGLRLIYYSQIVNDFQKGDIAEGYSVSREKKESFPLTVTSAQKNPTAFYLCASSGTAGIGELFFGEGSRLTVL.

The chain couples TRBV27 to TRBJ1-5; no clear D gene. The CDR3 consists of 14 residues. CDR1 is MNHEY and CDR2 is SMNVEV in the germline V gene (reference sequence). Trimming left V 3 bases short and J 1 base short, with 7 bases between. CDR3 region: CASSLLDSNQPQHF. The CDR3 nucleotides are TGTGCCAGCAGTTTGTTGGACAGCAATCAGCCCCAGCATTTT.

This clone was observed once. The rearrangement uses TRBV25-1 and TRBJ1-3; no definite D call. Germline V lookup: CDR1 MGHDK, CDR2 SYGVNS. The CDR3 has 14 residues. Trimming shortened V by 8 bases and J by 4 bases, and 15 bases separated the two germline ends. As DNA, the CDR3 is TGTGCCAGCTTCTACAGATGGGAAGGAAACACCATATATTTT. Translated, it gives CASFYRWEGNTIYF.

The gene calls are TRBV5-4 and TRBJ2-3, with 9 positions matching TRBD2. J was trimmed by 4 bases and V by 3 bases; bases with no gene match: 12. The CDR3 totals 17 residues. Looked up from germline, CDR1 is SGHNT and CDR2 is YYREEE (reference sequence). The CDR3 reads CASSSSRSGRVADTQYF. CDR3 nucleotide sequence: TGTGCCAGCAGCTCCTCTCGTAGCGGGAGAGTGGCAGATACGCAGTATTTT.

The chain recombines TRBV27 with TRBJ1-2, with D unresolved. There are 13 residues in the CDR3. The V end lost 1 base, the J end lost 4 bases, and 7 bases lay between the germline ends. Germline assignment: CDR1 MNHEY and CDR2 SMNVEV (reference sequence). CDR3 bases: TGTGCCAGCAGTTTATTACCAGTCTATGGCTACACCTTC. This gives the protein CASSLLPVYGYTF.

V is TRBV18 and J is TRBJ1-6; a weak D match, TRBD1 (5 bases). Germline V gives CDR1 KGHSH, CDR2 LQKENI. V was cut by 3 bases and J by 10 bases, with 16 bases left in between. There are 15 residues in the CDR3. CDR3 region: CASSPNPPGSSPLHF. The CDR3 nucleotides are TGTGCCAGCTCACCCAATCCCCCAGGGTCCTCACCCCTCCACTTT.

V is TRBV10-3 and J is TRBJ1-5; 7 bases line up with TRBD1. V shed 11 bases, J shed 7 bases, and the junction held 14 bases outside the gene matches. This CDR3 has 14 residues. Germline V gives CDR1 ENHRY, CDR2 SYGVKD. Here the CDR3 DNA reads TGTGCCGCAGGGGGGACTGACAGGTTGCAGCCCCAGCATTTT. This translates into CAAGGTDRLQPQHF.

J is TRBJ1-6 and V is TRBV27; 11 nucleotides match TRBD1. After removal of 8 bases from V and 8 bases from J, the junction contained 11 bases not matched to a gene. The CDR3 spans 16 residues. Germline CDR1 reads MNHEY; CDR2 reads SMNVEV (reference sequence). DNA for the CDR3: TGTGCCAGCGGGTCCCCGGACAGGGGGCTTTATTCACCCCTCCACTTT. Translation: CASGSPDRGLYSPLHF.

The chain joins TRBV6-5 to TRBJ1-5; 7 bases line up with TRBD1. Germline V gives CDR1 MNHEY, CDR2 SVGAGI. The trim removed 5 bases at V and 0 bases at J, leaving 4 bases unmatched. The CDR3 contains 15 residues. The CDR3 DNA follows: TGTGCCAGCAGTCAGGGGACAGTTAGCAATCAGCCCCAGCATTTT. Amino acid sequence: CASSQGTVSNQPQHF.

This chain joins TRBV19 and TRBJ2-1, with D possibly being TRBD1 (5 bases). Between the trimmed V and J ends, which lost 0 bases and 3 bases, there was a span of 18 bases. This CDR3 region has 18 residues. Germline values: CDR1 LNHDA, CDR2 SQIVND (reference sequence). The CDR3 spells CASSIDFERGRDYNEQFF. The CDR3 nucleotides read TGTGCCAGTAGTATAGATTTCGAACGAGGCAGGGACTACAATGAGCAGTTCTTC.

This clone has only one observation. The rearrangement joins TRBV7-2 to TRBJ2-7; D assignment may be TRBD1 or TRBD2 (5 bases each). Between the trimmed V and J ends, which lost 1 base and 2 bases, there was a span of 15 bases. Germline V CDR1 and CDR2: SGHTA, FQGNSA. CDR3 length equals 16 residues. CDR3: CASSLGGAGLPYEQYF. In DNA form, the CDR3 reads TGTGCCAGCAGCTTAGGAGGGGCGGGTCTCCCCTACGAGCAGTACTTC.

This clone was seen once. The V and J genes are TRBV30 and TRBJ1-5; 8 bases are a match to TRBD1. The V gene end was trimmed by 1 base and the J gene end by 4 bases; junction bases not matched to a gene: 0. This CDR3 has 13 residues. Germline V lookup: CDR1 GTSNPN, CDR2 SVGIG (reference sequence). CDR3 sequence: CAWSGTGNQPQHF. CDR3 in DNA: TGTGCCTGGAGTGGGACAGGGAATCAGCCCCAGCATTTT.

The chain couples TRBV6-5 to TRBJ1-2; D call uncertain. With 4 bases removed from V and 0 bases from J, the gap between germline ends came to 12 bases. The germline V gene encodes CDR1 MNHEY and CDR2 SVGAGI. The CDR3 is made up of 15 amino acids. The CDR3 loop reads CASSSILDANYGYTF. The DNA of the CDR3 is TGTGCCAGCAGTTCCATTCTTGATGCTAACTATGGCTACACCTTC.

The chain carries TRBV18 and TRBJ1-2; 8 nucleotides match TRBD1. After removal of 3 bases from V and 0 bases from J, the junction contained 6 bases not matched to a gene. Germline V lookup: CDR1 KGHSH, CDR2 LQKENI. The CDR3 totals 16 residues. The CDR3, as DNA: TGTGCCAGCTCACCGGGCGGGGACAGGTCTAACTATGGCTACACCTTC. As protein: CASSPGGDRSNYGYTF.

This chain links TRBV18 with TRBJ1-2, with TRBD1 matching 7 bases. Germline CDR1 and CDR2: KGHSH and LQKENI. V trimming: 3 bases; J trimming: 5 bases; junction bases outside the gene matches: 6. The CDR3 has 14 residues. In DNA form, the CDR3 reads TGTGCCAGCTCACCCGGACAGGACCTGTATGGCTACACCTTC. Amino acid sequence: CASSPGQDLYGYTF.

This clone appeared a single time. The V call is TRBV27, the J call TRBJ1-1; tentative D call: TRBD1 (6 bases). V lost 2 bases and J lost 5, with 15 bases in between. CDR3 length: 15 amino acids. The germline gives CDR1 MNHEY, CDR2 SMNVEV (reference sequence). The DNA of the CDR3 is TGTGCCAGCAGTTTAATAGGGGGGCGGGTTACTGAAGCTTTCTTT. Translation gives CASSLIGGRVTEAFF.

The rearrangement joins TRBV27 to TRBJ1-1, with D unclear. Germline V gene data show CDR1 as MNHEY and CDR2 as SMNVEV (reference sequence). This CDR3 spans 13 amino acids. Deletions cut 1 base from V and 8 bases from J, with 11 bases between. The CDR3 bases are TGTGCCAGCAGTTTATATCCTGGCAGCGAAGCTTTCTTT. It is translated as CASSLYPGSEAFF.

This clone occurred once. The chain links TRBV12-5 to TRBJ1-2; perhaps TRBD1 as D (6 bases). Deletions cut 6 bases from V and 6 bases from J, with 17 bases between. Germline CDR1 reads LGHNT; CDR2 reads FRNRAP. The CDR3 spans 14 residues. CDR3 sequence: CASGSGQPGNGYTF. The CDR3 region has the DNA TGTGCTAGTGGATCGGGACAACCAGGGAATGGCTACACCTTC.

This clone was detected only once. The chain links TRBV5-6 to TRBJ1-5; possibly TRBD1 for D (6 bases). V was clipped by 0 bases and J by 3 bases, with 7 bases between them. This CDR3 is built from 14 residues. Per the germline V gene, CDR1 is SGHDT and CDR2 is YYEEEE. The CDR3 sequence is CASSLGQVNQPQHF. In nucleotides, the CDR3 is TGTGCCAGCAGCTTGGGACAGGTCAATCAGCCCCAGCATTTT.

The V call is TRBV19, the J call TRBJ2-5; weak D call: TRBD2 (5 bases). CDR1 and CDR2 (germline): LNHDA, SQIVND (reference sequence). Trimming pared 4 bases from V and 1 base from J, leaving 10 bases between. The CDR3 extends over 14 amino acids. CDR3 coding DNA: TGTGCCAGTAGTAGAGAGCGGAGCCAAGAGACCCAGTACTTC. This codes for CASSRERSQETQYF. Full variable domain (outside the CDR3, taken from reference TRBV19 and TRBJ2-5): DGGITQSPKYLFRKEGQNVTLSCEQNLNHDAMYWYRQDPGQGLRLIYYSQIVNDFQKGDIAEGYSVSREKKESFPLTVTSAQKNPTAFYLCASSRERSQETQYFGPGTRLLVL.

The chain couples TRBV6-5 to TRBJ2-2, with D possibly matching TRBD1 (6 bases). V dropped 6 bases and J dropped 0 bases, with 8 bases sitting between them. This CDR3 has 14 amino acids. Looked up from germline, CDR1 is MNHEY and CDR2 is SVGAGI. CDR3 sequence (DNA): TGTGCCAGCAGGGACAGAGCGAACACCGGGGAGCTGTTTTTT. Protein: CASRDRANTGELFF.

This CDR3 is CASSLGTSGNNEQFF. For the CDR3, the DNA is TGTGCCAGCAGCCTAGGGACTAGCGGGAACAATGAGCAGTTCTTC. The genes are TRBV3-1 (or the pseudogene TRBV3-2) and TRBJ2-1; 13 positions match TRBD2. With V trimmed by 4 bases and J by 5 bases, 2 bases remained unmatched. Germline V gene sequence: CDR1 LGHDT, CDR2 YNNKEL (reference sequence). The CDR3 contains 15 residues.

The chain combines TRBV6-1 with TRBJ1-2, with D hard to call. Trimming removed 2 bases from V and 8 bases from J, with 15 bases in between. This CDR3 has 14 amino acids. The germline V gene encodes CDR1 MNHNS and CDR2 SASEGT. CDR3 residues: CASSEMDYTRGYTF. The CDR3 nucleotides are TGTGCCAGCAGTGAAATGGATTACACTAGAGGCTACACCTTC.

This clone was found once. This rearrangement joins TRBV5-1 to TRBJ1-3; TRBD1 aligns across 7 bases. CDR1 and CDR2 (germline): SGHRS, YFSETQ. The V segment lost 4 bases and the J segment 2 bases; nucleotides outside the gene matches: 6. This CDR3 comprises 15 residues. The CDR3: CASSRDSTPGNTIYF. The CDR3 nucleotides read TGCGCCAGCAGCCGGGACAGCACCCCTGGAAACACCATATATTTT.

The V and J genes are TRBV18 and TRBJ1-1; D might be TRBD1 (5 bases). From germline, CDR1 is KGHSH and CDR2 LQKENI. The CDR3 has 13 residues. V gave up 6 bases and J gave up 2 bases, with 10 bases separating them. The CDR3 is CASSPDSNTEAFF. The CDR3 nucleotides read TGTGCCAGCTCCCCCGACAGTAACACTGAAGCTTTCTTT.

This sequence joins TRBV7-8 and TRBJ1-5; 7 nucleotides match TRBD1. V lost 5 bases, J lost 2 bases, and 3 bases stayed unmatched. This CDR3 contains 14 residues. CDR1 is SGHVS and CDR2 is FQNEAQ in the germline V gene. The CDR3 region is CASSRDRGNQPQHF. CDR3 nucleotides: TGTGCCAGCAGCCGAGACAGGGGCAATCAGCCCCAGCATTTT. Variable domain in full (rest from reference TRBV7-8 and TRBJ1-5): GAGVSQSPRYKVAKRGQDVALRCDPISGHVSLFWYQQALGQGPEFLTYFQNEAQLDKSGLPSDRFFAERPEGSVSTLKIQRTQQEDSAVYLCASSRDRGNQPQHFGDGTRLSIL.

V is TRBV9 and J is TRBJ2-1, with 7 nucleotides matching TRBD2. This CDR3 comprises 15 residues. CDR1 and CDR2 (germline): SGDLS, YYNGEE. The V segment lost 3 bases and the J segment 0 bases; nucleotides outside the gene matches: 3. The chain's CDR3 is CASSEGGSSYNEQFF. The CDR3, as DNA: TGTGCCAGCAGCGAGGGCGGGAGCTCCTACAATGAGCAGTTCTTC. Full variable domain (remainder filled in from reference TRBV9 and TRBJ2-1): DSGVTQTPKHLITATGQRVTLRCSPRSGDLSVYWYQQSLDQGLQFLIQYYNGEERAKGNILERFSAQQFPDLHSELNLSSLELGDSALYFCASSEGGSSYNEQFFGPGTRLTVL.

This clone was detected only once. The genes are TRBV7-6 and TRBJ2-3, with 11 positions matching TRBD2. From germline, CDR1 is SGHVS and CDR2 FNYEAQ. V shed 5 bases and J 0 bases; nucleotides not matched to a gene: 10. The CDR3 totals 18 residues. The CDR3 DNA sequence: TGTGCCAGCAGCCGGACTAGCGGGTCAACCTCTAGCACAGATACGCAGTATTTT. It is translated as CASSRTSGSTSSTDTQYF.

The chain recombines TRBV5-1 with TRBJ2-1, with 8 nucleotides matching TRBD1. Trimming took 2 bases from V and 4 from J; bases not matched to a gene: 5. The CDR3 is 15 amino acids. CDR1 SGHRS and CDR2 YFSETQ come from the germline V gene. The CDR3, as DNA: TGCGCCAGCAGCTTTGGACAGGGTGCGTACAATGAGCAGTTCTTC. Its translation: CASSFGQGAYNEQFF.

V and J are TRBV21-1 and TRBJ1-4; the tabulated D call, TRBD1, remains unverified against the DNA. TRBV21-1 is an annotated pseudogene. The length of the CDR3 is 15 residues. This CDR3 is CASSARDRAGEKLFF. DNA for the CDR3: TGTGCCAGCAGCGCCAGGGACAGGGCGGGGGAAAAACTGTTTTTT.

This chain uses TRBV27 with TRBJ2-7; TRBD1 aligns across 9 bases. The J segment lost 2 bases and the V segment lost 0 bases, leaving 8 bases of the junction unmatched. Germline CDR1 MNHEY, CDR2 SMNVEV (reference sequence). The CDR3 is 17 residues long. The CDR3 spells CASSLSMYRDRAYEQYF. The CDR3 bases are TGTGCCAGCAGTTTATCGATGTATCGGGACAGGGCCTACGAGCAGTACTTC.

V is TRBV29-1 and J is TRBJ1-1, with D unclear. The CDR3 is 12 residues long. V was shortened by 2 bases and J by 5 bases, with 9 bases between the two germline ends. Germline CDR1 is SQVTM and CDR2 is ANQGSEA. CDR3 nucleotides: TGCAGCGTTGAACTTGGATCAACTGAAGCTTTCTTT. This sequence encodes CSVELGSTEAFF.